This T cell receptor (beta chain) was captured by sequencing in a study of CD8 T cells in ankylosing spondylitis. General study findings and limits: A motif in TCR beta, a set of roughly eight highly homologous variants, appeared characteristic of ankylosing spondylitis blood.

The V gene's germline CDR1 is MNHEY and CDR2 SVGEGT. There are 15 residues in the CDR3. V was clipped by 4 bases and J by 0 bases, with 9 bases between them. This clonotype was seen a handful of times. The antigen remains undetermined. From the 5' RACE reads, TCRdb called clonotypes with MiXCR, one entry per CDR3 protein. Among over 700,000 distinct CDR3 sequences listed, 15% to 20% were seen once. What was sequenced was blood, either unsorted or a sorted T cell fraction (not recorded which). The TCR comes from a male donor with ankylosing spondylitis. The rearrangement uses TRBV6-2 or TRBV6-3 and TRBJ2-2, with D possibly matching TRBD2 (5 bases). The CDR3 sequence: CASSFEGANTGELFF. CDR3 sequence (DNA): TGTGCCAGCAGTTTCGAGGGAGCGAACACCGGGGAGCTGTTTTTT.